The 8 T cell receptor beta chains below were found in one sample sequenced in a study of cytomegalovirus exposure and HLA in healthy donors. The PCR had 60 Vbeta and 13 Jbeta primers. Profiling relied on immunoSEQ multiplex PCR, and the TCRdb table lists in-frame clones only, not all of them. The sample contains under 200,000 clones, over 9.5% of which appear only once. Sequencing was done on a sample of PBMCs. These receptors were taken from a man aged 50-59 years in good health and CMV-seropositive.

This clone showed up just a few times. This chain connects TRBV5-1 to TRBJ2-2; the D gene is possibly TRBD1 (5 bases). The CDR3 is 17 residues long. The V end lost 0 bases, the J end lost 4 bases, and 16 bases lay between the germline ends. CDR1 SGHRS and CDR2 YFSETQ come from the germline V gene. Here the CDR3 reads CASSLELAQGATGELFF. The DNA of the CDR3 is TGCGCCAGCAGCTTGGAGTTGGCCCAAGGGGCCACCGGGGAGCTGTTTTTT. Full variable domain (remainder filled in from reference TRBV5-1 and TRBJ2-2): KAGVTQTPRYLIKTRGQQVTLSCSPISGHRSVSWYQQTPGQGLQFLFEYFSETQRNKGNFPGRFSGRQFSNSRSEMNVSTLELGDSALYLCASSLELAQGATGELFFGEGSRLTVL.

The chain couples TRBV6-5 to TRBJ1-2; D gene uncertain. Germline CDR1 and CDR2: MNHEY and SVGAGI. V was trimmed by 7 bases and J by 8 bases, leaving 11 bases between them. The CDR3 sequence is 11 residues long. The chain's CDR3 is CASTPGYGYTF. The CDR3 region has the DNA TGTGCCAGCACCCCGGGATACGGCTACACCTTC.

This clone was counted a few times. The chain employs TRBV6-5 and TRBJ1-1, with D hard to call. Germline V gene data show CDR1 as MNHEY and CDR2 as SVGAGI. V lost 9 bases and J 0 bases, leaving 11 bases between the germline ends. The CDR3 spans 13 residues. For the CDR3, the DNA is TGTGCCAGTCGCAGGCAGATGAACACTGAAGCTTTCTTT. It encodes CASRRQMNTEAFF.

This chain joins TRBV2 and TRBJ2-1; TRBD1 is a possible D gene (5 bases). Looked up from germline, CDR1 is SNHLY and CDR2 is FYNNEI. V lost 7 bases and J 0 bases, leaving 10 bases between the germline ends. This CDR3 region has 14 residues. CDR3 DNA sequence: TGTGCCAGCACCTTTGACAGCTCCTACAATGAGCAGTTCTTC. This codes for CASTFDSSYNEQFF.

The V gene is TRBV28, the J gene TRBJ2-2; D gene uncertain. The CDR3 consists of 13 residues. The germline gives CDR1 MDHEN, CDR2 SYDVKM. V lost 3 bases to trimming and J lost 0 bases, with 2 bases between them. CDR3 coding DNA: TGTGCCAGCAGTTTCACGAACACCGGGGAGCTGTTTTTT. Encoded protein: CASSFTNTGELFF.

The V call is TRBV6-1, the J call TRBJ1-2, with TRBD1 matching 7 bases. J gave up 3 bases and V 9 bases, and 7 bases lay outside the gene matches. This CDR3 spans 13 amino acids. Looked up from germline, CDR1 is MNHNS and CDR2 is SASEGT. The CDR3 sequence is CARSLTGDYGYTF. The DNA for the CDR3 is TGTGCCAGAAGCCTAACAGGGGACTATGGCTACACCTTC.

This clone occurred a few times. This chain links TRBV18 with TRBJ2-7; 8 bases match TRBD2. Germline CDR1 reads KGHSH; CDR2 reads LQKENI. The CDR3 is made up of 11 amino acids. CDR3: CASSSRIAGNV. In nucleotides, the CDR3 is TGTGCCAGCTCATCCCGGATAGCGGGGAACGTC.

The sample holds a few counts of this clone. V gene TRBV7-2 combines with J gene TRBJ2-3, with unresolved D. V gave up 1 base and J gave up 1 base, with 21 bases separating them. In germline, CDR1 is SGHTA, CDR2 FQGNSA. The CDR3 runs to 19 residues. In DNA, the CDR3 is TGTGCCAGCAGCTTAGGAGTAGCCAATCGGCCCCTCCGCACAGATACGCAGTATTTT. Amino acid sequence: CASSLGVANRPLRTDTQYF.